The 18 T cell receptor beta chains reported below all come from one sample, sequenced in a study of beta chain features in type 1 diabetes. Since all of the isolated RNA was reverse transcribed, expressed TCRB transcripts were what got sequenced. Assay used: immunoSEQ multiplex PCR; TCRdb lists only in-frame clones, some missing. The top ten hold approximately 1.3% of the sample, which has 120,000 to 150,000 clones, about 9.4% seen once. The specimen sequenced was naive CD4+ T cells from blood. Receptors originate from a man between 18 and 29 years old in good health.

This clone was detected a few times. J is TRBJ2-3 and V is TRBV5-4; D call uncertain. V was trimmed by 0 bases and J by 2 bases, leaving 7 bases between them. CDR1 is SGHNT, CDR2 YYREEE, per germline (reference sequence). This CDR3 spans 14 amino acids. In DNA form, the CDR3 reads TGTGCCAGCAGCTTGGAATCGGTCACAGATACGCAGTATTTT. Translation gives CASSLESVTDTQYF.

The gene calls are TRBV11-2 and TRBJ1-2; D perhaps matches TRBD1 (5 bases). The CDR3 runs 13 residues. Per the germline V gene, CDR1 is SGHAT and CDR2 is FQNNGV. The V end lost 1 base, the J end lost 6 bases, and 9 bases lay between the germline ends. CDR3 residues: CASSLVQGNGYTF. The CDR3 bases are TGTGCCAGCAGCTTAGTGCAGGGCAATGGCTACACCTTC. The whole variable domain, remainder taken from reference TRBV11-2 and TRBJ1-2, is EAGVAQSPRYKIIEKRQSVAFWCNPISGHATLYWYQQILGQGPKLLIQFQNNGVVDDSQLPKDRFSAERLKGVDSTLKIQPAKLEDSAVYLCASSLVQGNGYTFGSGTRLTVV.

This clone was counted between two and nine times. The chain uses TRBV6-5 and TRBJ1-1, with 7 positions matching TRBD1. J gave up 1 base and V 5 bases, and 4 bases lay outside the gene matches. Germline V gene sequence: CDR1 MNHEY, CDR2 SVGAGI. CDR3 size: 14 residues. The CDR3 DNA follows: TGTGCCAGCAGTCCGACAGGGTGGAACACTGAAGCTTTCTTT. Protein: CASSPTGWNTEAFF.

This clone was seen a handful of times. The same CDR3 is also encoded by other DNA sequences in this sample. The chain recombines TRBV6-5 with TRBJ2-7; D is perhaps TRBD1 (6 bases). From germline, CDR1 is MNHEY and CDR2 SVGAGI. V was clipped by 0 bases and J by 4 bases, with 10 bases between them. This CDR3 is 14 amino acids long. The CDR3 DNA sequence: TGTGCCAGCAGTTACTCCAGGGGTGGGTACGAGCAGTACTTC. This translates into CASSYSRGGYEQYF.

The rearrangement links TRBV27 to TRBJ1-6; 9 bases are a match to TRBD1. Germline CDR1 is MNHEY and CDR2 is SMNVEV (reference sequence). The CDR3 is 16 residues long. V was pared by 7 bases and J by 9 bases, with 13 bases of the junction left unmatched. The CDR3 spells CASNPGQGGTRSPLHF. The CDR3 DNA reads as TGTGCCAGCAATCCGGGACAGGGAGGCACCCGTTCACCCCTCCACTTT.

This clone was seen a few times. V is TRBV5-1 and J is TRBJ2-7, with a possible D match to TRBD2 (5 bases). CDR3 length: 16 amino acids. The germline V gene has CDR1 SGHRS and CDR2 YFSETQ. V lost 4 bases and J lost 6, with 23 bases in between. This CDR3 is CASSPSTWERRLEQYF. DNA of the CDR3: TGCGCCAGCAGCCCGAGCACGTGGGAGAGGAGGCTCGAGCAGTACTTC.

The chain carries TRBV2 and TRBJ1-5; 10 positions match TRBD1. The length of the CDR3 is 15 residues. V gave up 2 bases and J gave up 6 bases; unmatched junction bases: 4. The V gene's germline CDR1 is SNHLY and CDR2 FYNNEI. This chain's CDR3 is CASSEWGQGTQPQHF. CDR3 nucleotides: TGTGCCAGCAGTGAATGGGGACAGGGGACTCAGCCCCAGCATTTT. Looking up the rest from reference TRBV2 and TRBJ1-5 gives the full variable domain: EPEVTQTPSHQVTQMGQEVILRCVPISNHLYFYWYRQILGQKVEFLVSFYNNEISEKSEIFDDQFSVERPDGSNFTLKIRSTKLEDSAMYFCASSEWGQGTQPQHFGDGTRLSIL.

The rearrangement uses TRBV5-1 and TRBJ2-3; D is unresolved. The germline V gene encodes CDR1 SGHRS and CDR2 YFSETQ. The CDR3 consists of 16 residues. Trimming removed 0 bases at V and 1 base at J, with 12 bases between. This chain's CDR3 is CASSLGLPSRTDTQYF. Here the CDR3 DNA reads TGCGCCAGCAGCTTGGGTCTCCCTTCTCGCACAGATACGCAGTATTTT.

This clone was found a few times. V is TRBV11-3 and J is TRBJ2-1; D possibly corresponds to TRBD1 (5 bases). Germline V gene lookup returns CDR1 SGHNT and CDR2 YENEEA. Trimming removed 5 bases at V and 1 base at J, with 12 bases between. The CDR3 is 15 residues long. The CDR3 loop reads CASSPTRQSYNEQFF. CDR3 nucleotide sequence: TGTGCCAGCAGCCCCACCAGACAGTCCTACAATGAGCAGTTCTTC.

This clone has a handful of counts. The chain employs TRBV11-2 and TRBJ2-1; 13 positions match TRBD2. Germline V CDR1 and CDR2: SGHAT, FQNNGV. The length of the CDR3 is 15 residues. V was clipped by 5 bases and J by 9 bases; unmatched bases: 7. As DNA, the CDR3 is TGTGCCAGCAGCGTCACTAGCGGGGGGGCCGGTGAGCAGTTCTTC. This encodes CASSVTSGGAGEQFF.

The table lists this clone with a few counts. This chain's CDR3 is CASSQGRTGKIGNTIYF. The CDR3 DNA reads TGTGCCAGCAGCCAAGGCAGGACAGGGAAAATCGGAAACACCATATATTTT. This sequence joins TRBV14 and TRBJ1-3, with 8 positions matching TRBD1. Per germline, CDR1 SGHDN and CDR2 FVKESK. V shed 1 base, J shed 4 bases, and the junction held 9 bases outside the gene matches. The CDR3 is made up of 17 amino acids.

This clone was seen a few times. The chain joins TRBV5-1 to TRBJ2-7; 8 nucleotides align to TRBD1. With V trimmed by 4 bases and J by 5 bases, 17 bases remained unmatched. The germline gives CDR1 SGHRS, CDR2 YFSETQ. The CDR3 contains 17 residues. The CDR3 is CASSPRGGQGNINEQYF. The CDR3 region has the DNA TGCGCCAGCAGCCCCCGGGGAGGACAGGGTAATATCAACGAGCAGTACTTC.

In its sample, this clone was seen many times. The V call is TRBV30, the J call TRBJ2-7, with D maybe TRBD2 (6 bases). Germline-derived CDR1 and CDR2 are GTSNPN and SVGIG (reference sequence). V gave up 2 bases and J gave up 3 bases, with 8 bases separating them. The length of the CDR3 is 12 residues. Written as DNA, the CDR3 is TGTGCCTGGAGTTGGGGGGACTACGAGCAGTACTTC. Protein product: CAWSWGDYEQYF.

The chain couples TRBV10-3 to TRBJ2-7, with D perhaps matching TRBD1 (6 bases). The CDR3 sequence is 16 residues long. From germline, CDR1 is ENHRY and CDR2 SYGVKD. Trimming left V 3 bases short and J 0 bases short, with 15 bases between. CDR3 amino acids: CAISDSDRLISYEQYF. CDR3 DNA: TGTGCCATCAGTGATTCCGACAGGCTTATCTCCTACGAGCAGTACTTC.

This clone was observed a handful of times. This chain uses TRBV13 with TRBJ1-4; 9 nucleotides line up with TRBD1. This CDR3 has 18 residues. With 2 bases clipped from V and 3 bases from J, the junction kept 10 bases outside the gene matches. Germline-derived CDR1 and CDR2 are PRHDT and FYEKMQ (reference sequence). The CDR3 coding sequence is TGTGCCAGCAGCTTAACCGGGACAGGGAGGGATTCTAATGAAAAACTGTTTTTT. Translating gives CASSLTGTGRDSNEKLFF.

This chain links TRBV11-2 with TRBJ2-7; maybe TRBD2 (6 bases). The V end lost 5 bases, the J end lost 2 bases, and 16 bases lay between the germline ends. CDR1 is SGHAT and CDR2 is FQNNGV in the germline V gene. The CDR3 sequence is 15 residues long. CDR3 in amino acids: CASSATRDFAYEQYF. CDR3 sequence (DNA): TGTGCCAGCAGCGCAACCCGGGACTTTGCCTACGAGCAGTACTTC.

This clone appeared a few times. CDR3 residues: CASSFRLNSYEQYF. As DNA, the CDR3 is TGCGCCAGCAGCTTCAGACTCAATTCCTACGAGCAGTACTTC. The chain couples TRBV5-1 to TRBJ2-7; unclear D gene. The CDR3 has 14 residues. Germline assignment: CDR1 SGHRS and CDR2 YFSETQ. V gave up 2 bases and J gave up 1 base, with 10 bases separating them.

This clone occurred many times. This chain uses TRBV4-2 with TRBJ2-7, with TRBD1 as a possible D gene (6 bases). Trimming took 3 bases from V and 4 from J, leaving 16 bases between them. The CDR3 is 15 amino acids. Per germline, CDR1 LGHNA and CDR2 YNFKEQ. CDR3 nucleotides: TGTGCCAGCAGCCAGGAGGACAGCGGTCCTTACGAGCAGTACTTC. Translating it yields CASSQEDSGPYEQYF.